The rows below give T cell receptor beta chains drawn from one sample of a study of T-cell memory formation after mild COVID-19. A single record per CDR3 protein comes from TCRdb applying MiXCR to the 5' RACE reads. The sample shows about 170,000 distinct CDR3 sequences, 10% to 15% of them seen only once. Sequencing input: PBMCs or a T cell subset sorted from them (not recorded which). The source of these receptors is a man between 18 and 35 years old who had mild COVID-19 (a few samples of this study predate the infection). Cell type and time point are not known. The CDR3 runs from the conserved cysteine through the conserved F or W. A D gene is named only where the DNA matches it firmly. For some rows the clone size is stated as once, few or many, or as a class when expanded; others skip it.

d_gene	v_gene	abundance	j_gene	CDR3nt	CDR3aa
-	TRBV7-9	many	TRBJ2-3	TGTGCCAGCAGCACCACAACAGATACGCAGTATTTT	CASSTTTDTQYF
-	TRBV5-1	few	TRBJ1-2	TGCGCCAGCCAGGGGACCGACCATGGCTACACCTTC	CASQGTDHGYTF
TRBD2	TRBV24-1	-	TRBJ2-3	TGTGCCACCAGTGACCCCGGGGGGGTAGGAGATACGCAGTATTTT	CATSDPGGVGDTQYF
-	TRBV18	-	TRBJ2-7	TGTGCCAGCTCTGCGGGAAGGGCCTTAGGCGAGCAGTACTTC	CASSAGRALGEQYF
-	TRBV20-1	few	TRBJ2-3	TGCAGTGCGCCCTCCCCAGCGGAAGATACGCAGTATTTT	CSAPSPAEDTQYF
TRBD2	TRBV20-1	-	TRBJ2-2	TGCAGTGCTAGTCGACTAGCTCGAGGCACCGGGGAGCTGTTTTTT	CSASRLARGTGELFF
TRBD2	TRBV24-1	-	TRBJ2-3	TGTGCCACCAGTGACCTCCCCAAGTTAGCGGGGGTCACAGATACGCAGTATTTT	CATSDLPKLAGVTDTQYF
TRBD1	TRBV3-1	-	TRBJ2-1	TGTGCCAGCAGCTTTCGGACAGGGTTGAACAATGAGCAGTTCTTC	CASSFRTGLNNEQFF
TRBD2	TRBV7-2	-	TRBJ2-5	TGTGCCAGCAGCTTATATGGGGCCGGGGGGGAGACCCAGTACTTC	CASSLYGAGGETQYF
TRBD2	TRBV5-6	-	TRBJ2-3	TGTGCCAGCAGCTTGTCGGCGGGGGGGCCACCAGATACGCAGTATTTT	CASSLSAGGPPDTQYF
-	TRBV3-1	few	TRBJ1-2	TGTGCCAGCAGTCCCAGGGGAGCAATTGGCTATGGCTACACCTTC	CASSPRGAIGYGYTF
-	TRBV7-9	-	TRBJ1-1	TGTGCCAGCAGCCAGAATTGGAACACTGAAGCTTTCTTT	CASSQNWNTEAFF
TRBD2	TRBV12-3/TRBV12-4	-	TRBJ2-7	TGTGCCAGCAGTGAAGGACTAGGCACCTACGAGCAGTACTTC	CASSEGLGTYEQYF
-	TRBV5-1	-	TRBJ2-3	TGCGCCAGCAGGAACAAGATGGACACAGATACGCAGTATTTT	CASRNKMDTDTQYF
TRBD2	TRBV6-5	few	TRBJ2-3	TGTGCCAGCAGCTGGCGGGGGGGCGAAACAGATACGCAGTATTTT	CASSWRGGETDTQYF
-	TRBV6-6	-	TRBJ1-1	TGTGCCAGTTGGGCGAGGGTGACTGAAGCTTTCTTT	CASWARVTEAFF